This T cell receptor (beta chain) comes out of a study of shared clonotypes between healthy human individuals. Across the study: Donor composition was a couple of women and three men, aged 18 to 49. General observations from the study: Sampling included only blood; tissue repertoires likely differ. Roughly 5% of naive CD4 clonotypes were shared across a few donors.

CDR3 length: 11 amino acids. V lost 5 bases and J lost 8, with 9 bases in between. Germline V lookup: CDR1 SGHAT, CDR2 FQNNGV. As concerns this clone: No antigen is known for it.

Sequencing used immunoSEQ multiplex PCR; TCRdb keeps in-frame clones, though not all of them. The table shows about 1,800,000 clones, with about 95% occurring only once. Naive CD8 cells were CD45RO-negative, positively selected for CCR7, excluding terminally differentiated effector memory CD45RA+ cells. Donors were healthy HIV-negative adults without recent acute infections or vaccinations. This sequence joins TRBV11-2 and TRBJ1-1, with unresolved D. The sequence derives from a man aged 18 to 35 in good health. The sample was naive CD8+ T cells sorted from blood. In DNA form, the CDR3 reads TGTGCCAGCAGCGAGAACCCGGAAGCTTTCTTT. Its protein is CASSENPEAFF.